This T cell receptor beta chain was sequenced during a study of spatial heterogeneity in lung cancer. On this clonotype itself: Its antigen is currently unknown.

TCRdb re-called the 5' RACE reads with MiXCR, one entry per CDR3 protein. The sample has around 24,000 distinct CDR3 sequences, roughly 13% seen once. This CDR3 has 12 residues. CDR1 and CDR2 (germline): KGHDR, SFDVKD. V gave up 6 bases and J gave up 6 bases, with 11 bases separating them. The time point is: sample taken at primary tumor resection. From tumor, nontumor lung or frozen PBMC, whole RNA was taken unsorted for sequencing. Whole-study results and caveats: Circulating ubiquitous expanded tumor TCRs were observed more frequently at resection than at follow-up.

The chain combines TRBV24-1 with TRBJ2-7; D may match TRBD1 or TRBD2 (5 bases each). The sequencing here drew on PBMCs, taken at surgery. The source is a female donor with early-stage non-small cell lung cancer. CDR3 in amino acids: CATSFGTGEQYF. CDR3 coding DNA: TGTGCCACCAGTTTTGGGACGGGCGAGCAGTACTTC.